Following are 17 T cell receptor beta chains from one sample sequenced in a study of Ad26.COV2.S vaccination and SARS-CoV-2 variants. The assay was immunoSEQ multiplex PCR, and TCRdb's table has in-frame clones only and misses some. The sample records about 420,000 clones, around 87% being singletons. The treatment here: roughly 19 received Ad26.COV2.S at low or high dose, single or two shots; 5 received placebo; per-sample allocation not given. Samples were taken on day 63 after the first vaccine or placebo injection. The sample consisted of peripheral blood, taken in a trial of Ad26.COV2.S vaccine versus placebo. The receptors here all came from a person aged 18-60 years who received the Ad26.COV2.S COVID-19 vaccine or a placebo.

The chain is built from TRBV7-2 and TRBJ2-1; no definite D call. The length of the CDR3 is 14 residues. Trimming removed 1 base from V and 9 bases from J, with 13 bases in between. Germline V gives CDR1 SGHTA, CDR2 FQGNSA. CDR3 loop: CASSLEPVVGEQFF. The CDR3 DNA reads TGTGCCAGCAGCTTAGAGCCGGTGGTGGGTGAGCAGTTCTTC.

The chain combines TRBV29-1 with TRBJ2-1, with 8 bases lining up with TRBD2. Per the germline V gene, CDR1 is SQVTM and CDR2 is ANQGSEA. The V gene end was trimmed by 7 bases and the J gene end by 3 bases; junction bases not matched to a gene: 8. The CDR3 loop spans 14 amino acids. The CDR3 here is CSARGGHFYNEQFF. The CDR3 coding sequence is TGCAGCGCCCGGGGGGGACACTTCTACAATGAGCAGTTCTTC.

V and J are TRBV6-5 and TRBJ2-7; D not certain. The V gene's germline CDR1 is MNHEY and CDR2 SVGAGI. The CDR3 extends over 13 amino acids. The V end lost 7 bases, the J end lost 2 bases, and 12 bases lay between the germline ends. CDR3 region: CASTRSPAYEQYF. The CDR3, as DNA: TGTGCCAGCACGAGGTCCCCGGCCTACGAGCAGTACTTC.

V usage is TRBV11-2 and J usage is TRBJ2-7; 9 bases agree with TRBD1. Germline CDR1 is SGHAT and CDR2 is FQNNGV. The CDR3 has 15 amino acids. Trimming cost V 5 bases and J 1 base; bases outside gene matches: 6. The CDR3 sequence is CASSISGTGSYEQYF. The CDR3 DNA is TGTGCCAGCAGCATCTCCGGGACAGGGTCCTACGAGCAGTACTTC.

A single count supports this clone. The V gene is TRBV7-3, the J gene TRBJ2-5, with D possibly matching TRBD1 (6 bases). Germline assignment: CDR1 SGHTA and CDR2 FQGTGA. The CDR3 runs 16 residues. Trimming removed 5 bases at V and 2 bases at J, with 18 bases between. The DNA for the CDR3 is TGTGCCAGCAGCGCAAACAGGGCAGGTCCACAAGAGACCCAGTACTTC. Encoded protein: CASSANRAGPQETQYF. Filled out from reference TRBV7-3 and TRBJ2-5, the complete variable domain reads GAGVSQTPSNKVTEKGKYVELRCDPISGHTALYWYRQSLGQGPEFLIYFQGTGAADDSGLPNDRFFAVRPEGSVSTLKIQRTERGDSAVYLCASSANRAGPQETQYFGPGTRLLVL.

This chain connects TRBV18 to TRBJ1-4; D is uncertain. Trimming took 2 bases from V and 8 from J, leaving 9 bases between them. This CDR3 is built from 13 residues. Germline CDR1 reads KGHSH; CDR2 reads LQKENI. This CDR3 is CASSPLGPEKLFF. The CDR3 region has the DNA TGTGCCAGCTCACCATTGGGCCCAGAAAAACTGTTTTTT.

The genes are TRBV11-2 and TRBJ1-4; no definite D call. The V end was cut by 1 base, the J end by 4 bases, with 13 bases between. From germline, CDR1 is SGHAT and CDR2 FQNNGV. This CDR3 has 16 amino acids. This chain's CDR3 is CASSLVVRRFNEKLFF. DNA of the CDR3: TGTGCCAGCAGCTTAGTAGTACGGCGCTTTAATGAAAAACTGTTTTTT.

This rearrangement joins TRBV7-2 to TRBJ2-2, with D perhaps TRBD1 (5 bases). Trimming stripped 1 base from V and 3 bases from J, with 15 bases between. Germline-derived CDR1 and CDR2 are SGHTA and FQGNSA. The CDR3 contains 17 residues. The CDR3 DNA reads TGTGCCAGCAGCTTAGATTCTATCAGGGTGGACACCGGGGAGCTGTTTTTT. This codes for CASSLDSIRVDTGELFF.

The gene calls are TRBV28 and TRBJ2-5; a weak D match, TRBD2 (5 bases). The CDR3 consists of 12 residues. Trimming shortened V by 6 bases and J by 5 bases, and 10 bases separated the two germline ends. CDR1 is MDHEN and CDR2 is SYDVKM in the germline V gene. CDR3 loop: CASSERRETQYF. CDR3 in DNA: TGTGCCAGCAGCGAAAGGAGGGAGACCCAGTACTTC.

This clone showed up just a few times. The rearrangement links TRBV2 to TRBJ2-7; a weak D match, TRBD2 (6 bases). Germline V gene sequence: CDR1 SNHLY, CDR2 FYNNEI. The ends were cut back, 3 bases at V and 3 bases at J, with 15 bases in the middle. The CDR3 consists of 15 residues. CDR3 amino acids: CASSEGLRGNYEQYF. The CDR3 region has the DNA TGTGCCAGCAGTGAGGGACTCCGGGGGAACTACGAGCAGTACTTC.

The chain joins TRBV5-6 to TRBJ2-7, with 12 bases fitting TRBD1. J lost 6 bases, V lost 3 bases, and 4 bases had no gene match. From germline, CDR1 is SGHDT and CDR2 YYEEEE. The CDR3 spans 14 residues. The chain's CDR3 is CASSWDRGLGEQYF. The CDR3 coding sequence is TGTGCCAGCAGCTGGGACAGGGGGCTTGGCGAGCAGTACTTC.

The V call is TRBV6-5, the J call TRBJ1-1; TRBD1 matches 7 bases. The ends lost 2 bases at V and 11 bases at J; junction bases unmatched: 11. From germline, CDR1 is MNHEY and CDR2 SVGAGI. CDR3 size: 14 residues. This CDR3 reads CASSYDREERSAFF. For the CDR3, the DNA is TGTGCCAGCAGTTACGACAGGGAGGAAAGGTCGGCTTTCTTT.

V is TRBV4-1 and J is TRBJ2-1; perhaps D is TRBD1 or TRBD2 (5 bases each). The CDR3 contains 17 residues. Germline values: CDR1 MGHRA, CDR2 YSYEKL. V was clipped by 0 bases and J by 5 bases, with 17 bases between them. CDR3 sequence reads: CASSQDKWEADNNEQFF. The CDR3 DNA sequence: TGCGCCAGCAGCCAAGATAAGTGGGAAGCGGACAACAATGAGCAGTTCTTC.

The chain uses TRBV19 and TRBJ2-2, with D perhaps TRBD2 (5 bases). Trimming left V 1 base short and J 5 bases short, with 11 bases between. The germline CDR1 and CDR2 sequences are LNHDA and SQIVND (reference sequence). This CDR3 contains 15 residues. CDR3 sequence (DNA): TGTGCCAGTAGTATAGGCACTAGAGGAACCGGGGAGCTGTTTTTT. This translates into CASSIGTRGTGELFF.

The CDR3, as DNA: TGTGCCTGGAGTGGGGACGGGGGTTATAGCAATCAGCCCCAGCATTTT. This translates into CAWSGDGGYSNQPQHF. V usage is TRBV30 and J usage is TRBJ1-5; the D gene is possibly TRBD1 (5 bases). Trimming left V 1 base short and J 0 bases short, with 13 bases between. CDR1 and CDR2 from the germline V gene are GTSNPN and SVGIG (reference sequence). The CDR3 is made up of 16 amino acids.

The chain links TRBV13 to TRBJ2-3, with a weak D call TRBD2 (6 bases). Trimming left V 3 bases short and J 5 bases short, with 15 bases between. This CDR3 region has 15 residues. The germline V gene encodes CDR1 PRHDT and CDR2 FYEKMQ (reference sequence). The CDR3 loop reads CASSFWGEDIDTQYF. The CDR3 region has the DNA TGTGCCAGCAGCTTTTGGGGGGAGGATATAGATACGCAGTATTTT.

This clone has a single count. The CDR3 reads CSARRSAFF. In DNA, the CDR3 is TGCAGTGCTAGGAGAAGCGCTTTCTTT. V usage is TRBV20-1 and J usage is TRBJ1-1, with unresolved D. The germline V gene has CDR1 DFQATT and CDR2 SNEGSKA (reference sequence). The length of the CDR3 is 9 residues. Trimming cost V 3 bases and J 11 bases, with 7 bases left between them.